A single TCR beta chain is shown here with its context. This sample is drawn from a study of blood T cell repertoires in COVID-19. Study-level information: Donors in the United States, Italy and Spain gave samples during acute or convalescent COVID-19. Nucleic acid was either cDNA or gDNA, and it came from T cells, B-cell-depleted T cells, or PBMCs.

CDR3 length equals 14 residues. J lost 2 bases, V lost 7 bases, and 6 bases had no gene match. Per germline, CDR1 LNHDA and CDR2 SQIVND (reference sequence). Original data processing: Reference gene primer amplification gave estimated nucleated cell counts. Sequencing used immunoSEQ multiplex PCR; TCRdb keeps in-frame clones, though not all of them. V and J calls and clone size are as listed in that table; D and trimming were resolved from the DNA. Of 150,000 to 180,000 clones in the sample, roughly four fifths were seen once. Sequenced input: peripheral blood. V usage is TRBV19 and J usage is TRBJ2-7, with TRBD1 identical over 9 bases. This receptor was obtained from a woman aged 55-70 years with acute or convalescent COVID-19. The CDR3 loop is CASTRDRATYEQYF. In DNA form, the CDR3 reads TGTGCCAGTACCCGGGACAGGGCCACCTACGAGCAGTACTTC.